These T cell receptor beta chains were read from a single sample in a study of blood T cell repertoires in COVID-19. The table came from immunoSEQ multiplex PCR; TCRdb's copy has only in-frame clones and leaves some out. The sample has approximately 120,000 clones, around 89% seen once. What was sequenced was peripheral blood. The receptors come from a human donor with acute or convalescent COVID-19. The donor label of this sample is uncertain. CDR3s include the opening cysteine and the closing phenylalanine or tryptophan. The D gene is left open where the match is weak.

CDR3: CASSQAGIRNNEQFF
V: TRBV4-3
D: NA
length: 15

CDR3: CASTLPNQPQHF
V: TRBV28
D: NA
length: 12

CDR3: CASSPPMNTEAFF
V: TRBV18
D: NA
length: 13

CDR3: CASSQAGTGGIEQYF
V: TRBV4-2
D: TRBD1
length: 15

CDR3: CASSTTTGGTNEKLFF
V: TRBV19
D: TRBD1
length: 16

CDR3: CATSSDRGSTDTQYF
V: TRBV15
D: NA
length: 15

CDR3: CASSQDPGQGDTEAFF
V: TRBV14
D: TRBD1
length: 16

CDR3: CAWRRQGSYEQYF
V: TRBV30
D: TRBD1
length: 13

CDR3: CSGQGWYNEQFF
V: TRBV29-1
D: TRBD1
length: 12

CDR3: CASSFGTGFMNTEAFF
V: TRBV5-6
D: TRBD1
length: 16

CDR3: CAWGPLGAGNTIYF
V: TRBV30
D: NA
length: 14

CDR3: CATSRDRTANNSPLHF
V: TRBV15
D: NA
length: 16

CDR3: CASSTPGVNTEAFF
V: TRBV27
D: NA
length: 14

CDR3: CASSSGQGTNTQYF
V: TRBV7-9
D: TRBD1
length: 14

CDR3: CASSYPPQAQYF
V: TRBV28
D: NA
length: 12

CDR3: CASSSRRQGVGTEAFF
V: TRBV13
D: TRBD1
length: 16

CDR3: CASSLDFGVAGQGAETQYF
V: TRBV7-2
D: TRBD1
length: 19

CDR3: CASSLFPFSNQPQHF
V: TRBV27
D: NA
length: 15

CDR3: CASSAPGTGVHDEQFF
V: TRBV6-1
D: TRBD1
length: 16

CDR3: CASRKIAGTGELFF
V: TRBV5-1
D: TRBD2
length: 14

CDR3: CASSYPGLAGGASF
V: TRBV6-5
D: TRBD2
length: 14

CDR3: CASSLATQGAGNTEAFF
V: TRBV5-8
D: TRBD1
length: 17

CDR3: CASSLSAPYEQYF
V: TRBV27
D: NA
length: 13

CDR3: CSVGAGRVNHEQFF
V: TRBV29-1
D: TRBD2
length: 14

CDR3: CASSKDRTQSSGANVLTF
V: TRBV21-1
D: NA
length: 18

CDR3: CASSQGASNQPQHF
V: TRBV2
D: TRBD1
length: 14

CDR3: CASSDKRESVNEQYF
V: TRBV6-4
D: TRBD2
length: 15

CDR3: CASAEAINEQFF
V: TRBV25-1
D: NA
length: 12

CDR3: CASSVALTGDYGYTF
V: TRBV9
D: TRBD1
length: 15

CDR3: CASSLGAINEQFF
V: TRBV11-3
D: NA
length: 13

CDR3: CASSLGLGGASTDTQYF
V: TRBV5-5
D: NA
length: 17

CDR3: CAWKGQTNTGELFF
V: TRBV30
D: NA
length: 14

CDR3: CASSPGTGGHYEQYF
V: TRBV7-9
D: TRBD1
length: 15

CDR3: CAISVTSGSGIYEQYF
V: TRBV10-3
D: TRBD2
length: 16

CDR3: CASSPSRGGDEQFF
V: TRBV18
D: NA
length: 14

CDR3: CASKGDFAYNEQFF
V: TRBV27
D: NA
length: 14

CDR3: CASSLDRGHTGELFF
V: TRBV7-7
D: TRBD1
length: 15

CDR3: CASSYSQGPGNTIYF
V: TRBV6-5
D: NA
length: 15

CDR3: CASSLLAGDYEQYF
V: TRBV7-2
D: TRBD2
length: 14

CDR3: CASSQEYSALYNEQFF
V: TRBV14
D: NA
length: 16

CDR3: CASSQGTSGGGAGELFF
V: TRBV4-1
D: TRBD2
length: 17

CDR3: CATLQLGNSPLHF
V: TRBV7-9
D: NA
length: 13

CDR3: CASSQGLAFQETQYF
V: TRBV4-3
D: TRBD2
length: 15

CDR3: CASSLDRGQDIQYF
V: TRBV28
D: TRBD1
length: 14

CDR3: CASSKDSYGYTF
V: TRBV18
D: NA
length: 12

CDR3: CAISGASNNEQFF
V: TRBV10-3
D: NA
length: 13

CDR3: CASTMRTGISYEQYF
V: TRBV28
D: TRBD1
length: 15

CDR3: CASSLGRGQSYEQYF
V: TRBV5-1
D: NA
length: 15

CDR3: CASSSETEAGWETQYF
V: TRBV6-2/TRBV6-3
D: TRBD2
length: 16

CDR3: CASSPGTVINQPQHF
V: TRBV18
D: TRBD1
length: 15

CDR3: CASSQSTGGAYGYTF
V: TRBV3-1/TRBV3-2
D: TRBD1
length: 15

CDR3: CSASLGGFRMETQYF
V: TRBV20-1
D: TRBD1
length: 15

CDR3: CASSRQYNEQFF
V: TRBV19
D: NA
length: 12